The 9 T cell receptor beta chains listed next were all sequenced from one sample in a study of T cell responses to AZD1222 COVID-19 vaccine. Profiling relied on immunoSEQ multiplex PCR, and the TCRdb table lists in-frame clones only, not all of them. The table includes about 170,000 clones, roughly 87% detected once. The specimen comprised peripheral blood, sampled 28 days after the second AZD1222 dose. These receptors were obtained from an adult who received the AZD1222 COVID-19 vaccine.

This clone has only one observation. CDR3 amino acids: CASSQATGGIYNEQFF. The CDR3 bases are TGCGCCAGCAGCCAAGCGACAGGGGGTATCTACAATGAGCAGTTCTTC. The chain recombines TRBV4-1 with TRBJ2-1; 9 nucleotides match TRBD1. Germline V gives CDR1 MGHRA, CDR2 YSYEKL. This CDR3 is 16 amino acids long. V trimming: 1 base; J trimming: 3 bases; junction bases outside the gene matches: 4.

This chain connects TRBV5-6 to TRBJ1-1; a weak D match, TRBD1 (5 bases). The CDR3 runs to 14 residues. Germline V CDR1 and CDR2: SGHDT, YYEEEE. The ends were cut back, 3 bases at V and 4 bases at J, with 13 bases in the middle. CDR3 nucleotides: TGTGCCAGCAGCTCAGCCAGGGTTGGCACTGAAGCTTTCTTT. Protein product: CASSSARVGTEAFF.

J is TRBJ2-3 and V is TRBV4-1; D remains ambiguous. Looked up from germline, CDR1 is MGHRA and CDR2 is YSYEKL. Trimming took 1 base from V and 4 from J, leaving 3 bases between them. This CDR3 is 12 amino acids long. The CDR3 is CASSQVADTQYF. The CDR3 DNA follows: TGCGCCAGCAGCCAAGTGGCAGATACGCAGTATTTT.

This clone was detected a few times. The genes are TRBV3-1 (or the pseudogene TRBV3-2) and TRBJ1-6, with 10 bases identical to TRBD1. The CDR3 consists of 14 residues. Germline V gene lookup returns CDR1 LGHDT and CDR2 YNNKEL (reference sequence). Unmatched junction bases numbered 0, after V lost 3 bases and J lost 7 bases. The CDR3 nucleotides read TGTGCCAGCAGCCAGACAGGGGGCAATTCACCCCTCCACTTT. Translated: CASSQTGGNSPLHF.

The sample holds a few counts of this clone. This sequence joins TRBV19 and TRBJ1-5, with 7 bases lining up with TRBD1. V was pared by 0 bases and J by 7 bases, with 9 bases of the junction left unmatched. Germline V CDR1 and CDR2: LNHDA, SQIVND (reference sequence). This CDR3 spans 16 amino acids. CDR3 in DNA: TGTGCCAGTAGTATAGATCGGGACAGCACAGGCCAGCCCCAGCATTTT. The encoded protein is CASSIDRDSTGQPQHF.

V and J are TRBV18 and TRBJ2-7; a possible D gene is TRBD2 (6 bases). The CDR3 has 14 amino acids. Trimming pared 6 bases from V and 7 bases from J, leaving 19 bases between. The germline CDR1 and CDR2 sequences are KGHSH and LQKENI. CDR3 residues: CASSAGSGVGEQYF. The CDR3 DNA follows: TGTGCCAGCTCGGCTGGGTCGGGGGTAGGTGAGCAGTACTTC. The entire variable domain, with the rest obtained from reference TRBV18 and TRBJ2-7, is as follows: NAGVMQNPRHLVRRRGQEARLRCSPMKGHSHVYWYRQLPEEGLKFMVYLQKENIIDESGMPKERFSAEFPKEGPSILRIQQVVRGDSAAYFCASSAGSGVGEQYFGPGTRLTVT.

The gene calls are TRBV6-8 and TRBJ1-2; no firm D call. CDR1 and CDR2 (germline): MNHGY, SAAAGT. The CDR3 sequence is 11 residues long. V was pared by 5 bases and J by 7 bases, with 8 bases between. The CDR3 is CASSPGLGYTF. In nucleotides, the CDR3 is TGTGCCAGCAGTCCTGGACTTGGCTACACCTTC.

The chain uses TRBV7-2 and TRBJ2-7, with TRBD2 identical over 7 bases. Unmatched junction bases numbered 10, after V lost 5 bases and J lost 0 bases. Germline values: CDR1 SGHTA, CDR2 FQGNSA. The CDR3 loop spans 16 amino acids. The CDR3 protein is CASSPAGRGSSYEQYF. As DNA, the CDR3 is TGTGCCAGCAGCCCAGCGGGACGGGGGAGCTCCTACGAGCAGTACTTC.

The chain combines TRBV5-1 with TRBJ2-5; 8 bases align to TRBD1. The CDR3 has 15 residues. Losses at the gene ends were 4 bases for V and 5 bases for J; bases not matched to a gene: 10. Germline-derived CDR1 and CDR2 are SGHRS and YFSETQ. CDR3 amino acids: CASSLDRVGVETQYF. As DNA, the CDR3 is TGCGCCAGCAGCCTGGACAGGGTGGGGGTGGAGACCCAGTACTTC.